A single sample is the source of the 20 T cell receptor beta chains below, sequenced in a study of response to subunit inactivated influenza vaccine. TCRdb redid the calling of the RT-PCR reads with MiXCR, one entry per CDR3 protein. This table holds 500,000 or so distinct CDR3 sequences, more than 15% found once. The specimen was CD4+ T cells sorted from PBMCs, collected 23 months after vaccination. Receptors originate from a man aged 50 to 69 who received an inactivated influenza vaccine.

The sample holds a few counts of this clonotype. The chain links TRBV20-1 to TRBJ2-2; D unresolved. Germline V CDR1 and CDR2: DFQATT, SNEGSKA (reference sequence). The CDR3 runs to 15 residues. Trimming took 1 base from V and 0 from J, leaving 9 bases between them. Written as DNA, the CDR3 is TGCAGTGCTAGAGTGGCCAGAGCGAACACCGGGGAGCTGTTTTTT. Translating it yields CSARVARANTGELFF.

The rearrangement joins TRBV27 to TRBJ1-5, with TRBD1 as a possible D gene (5 bases). Germline loops: CDR1 MNHEY, CDR2 SMNVEV (reference sequence). Trimming took off 4 bases at V and 4 bases at J, with 14 bases between the two ends. The CDR3 runs to 15 residues. The CDR3 coding sequence is TGTGCCAGCAGTTCTCGACAGACCTTAAATCAGCCCCAGCATTTT. Its translation: CASSSRQTLNQPQHF.

This clonotype was counted between two and nine times. The V gene is TRBV2, the J gene TRBJ2-7; D is possibly TRBD2 (7 bases). V was clipped by 7 bases and J by 6 bases, with 13 bases between them. In germline, CDR1 is SNHLY, CDR2 FYNNEI. The CDR3 contains 12 residues. DNA of the CDR3: TGTGCCAGCACCCCGAGGGGGGGCGAGCAGTACTTC. Translation: CASTPRGGEQYF. Drawing the rest from reference TRBV2 and TRBJ2-7, the complete variable domain is EPEVTQTPSHQVTQMGQEVILRCVPISNHLYFYWYRQILGQKVEFLVSFYNNEISEKSEIFDDQFSVERPDGSNFTLKIRSTKLEDSAMYFCASTPRGGEQYFGPGTRLTVT.

On this clonotype itself: Germline is not matched at one junction end, which may reflect a read error. The chain is built from TRBV3-1 and TRBJ2-7, with D possibly matching TRBD2 (5 bases). CDR3 length: 15 residues. CDR1 and CDR2 (germline): LGHDT, YNNKEL (reference sequence). DNA of the CDR3: TGTGCCAGCAGCCAAGATCGAGGACTCACCTACAAGCAGTACTTC. This translates into CASSQDRGLTYKQYF.

The V and J genes are TRBV12-3 or TRBV12-4 and TRBJ1-1, with TRBD1 identical over 11 bases. Trimming cost V 6 bases and J 8 bases; bases outside gene matches: 8. The CDR3 has 14 residues. This CDR3 reads CASRIRTGGWEAFF. The CDR3 nucleotides are TGTGCCAGCAGAATCCGGACAGGGGGCTGGGAAGCTTTCTTT.

This clonotype was picked up a small number of times. The chain is built from TRBV7-2 and TRBJ2-7; D perhaps matches TRBD2 (6 bases). The CDR3 runs to 14 residues. The germline V gene has CDR1 SGHTA and CDR2 FQGNSA. V dropped 3 bases and J dropped 2 bases, with 11 bases sitting between them. Here the CDR3 reads CASSFSGSPYEQYF. The CDR3 nucleotides read TGTGCCAGCAGCTTTAGCGGATCACCCTACGAGCAGTACTTC.

This clonotype has only a few counts. The V call is TRBV18, the J call TRBJ1-4, with D unclear. This CDR3 is 13 amino acids long. Trimming removed 6 bases at V and 8 bases at J, with 13 bases between. Germline CDR1 KGHSH, CDR2 LQKENI. CDR3 in amino acids: CASSASLSEKLFF. The CDR3 DNA follows: TGTGCCAGCTCGGCGAGCTTGAGCGAAAAACTGTTTTTT.

On this clonotype: An end of the junction does not agree with germline; a read error may underlie this. This chain connects TRBV6-1 to TRBJ1-3, with 8 bases matching TRBD1. From germline, CDR1 is MNHNS and CDR2 SASEGT. CDR3 size: 13 residues. CDR3 protein: CASRTGAGITIYF. DNA of the CDR3: TGTGCCAGCAGGACAGGGGCTGGAATCACCATATATTTT.

This chain links TRBV7-2 with TRBJ2-7; 11 bases are shared with TRBD1. CDR3 length: 13 residues. CDR1 SGHTA and CDR2 FQGNSA come from the germline V gene. Trimming removed 5 bases from V and 9 bases from J; junction bases left unmatched: 6. The CDR3 reads CASSRDRGERQYF. Written as DNA, the CDR3 is TGTGCCAGCAGCCGGGACAGGGGGGAAAGGCAGTACTTC.

This clonotype appeared a few times. The rearrangement links TRBV28 to TRBJ2-2; 8 bases match TRBD1. The CDR3 is 16 amino acids. The germline V gene has CDR1 MDHEN and CDR2 SYDVKM. V was clipped by 4 bases and J by 5 bases; unmatched bases: 9. CDR3 in DNA: TGTGCCAGCAGTTCACACGGACAGGGAGGTACCGGGGAGCTGTTTTTT. It yields the protein CASSSHGQGGTGELFF.

The chain carries TRBV6-2 or TRBV6-3 and TRBJ2-1; no clear D. Germline CDR1 and CDR2: MNHEY and SVGEGT. With 7 bases removed from V and 8 bases from J, the gap between germline ends came to 12 bases. This CDR3 region has 12 residues. This chain's CDR3 is CASTDRPDEQFF. DNA of the CDR3: TGTGCCAGCACCGACCGCCCGGATGAGCAGTTCTTC.

This clonotype was counted only a few times. The chain links TRBV24-1 to TRBJ2-1; D could derive from TRBD1 or TRBD2 (5 bases each). V was trimmed by 4 bases and J by 2 bases, leaving 14 bases between them. The CDR3 contains 16 residues. Germline V gene data show CDR1 as KGHDR and CDR2 as SFDVKD. CDR3 nucleotides: TGTGCCACCAGTGAGTCGAGGTCGGGGCCCTACAATGAGCAGTTCTTC. It yields the protein CATSESRSGPYNEQFF.

This clonotype turned up a few times. V is TRBV20-1 and J is TRBJ1-2, with D maybe TRBD1 (6 bases). V lost 6 bases and J 1 base, leaving 12 bases between the germline ends. CDR1 is DFQATT and CDR2 is SNEGSKA in the germline V gene (reference sequence). This CDR3 contains 13 residues. The CDR3 DNA reads as TGCAGTGCCGGAGGGGGTGATAACTATGGCTACACCTTC. This translates into CSAGGGDNYGYTF.

The chain recombines TRBV7-9 with TRBJ2-4; D unclear. Germline V gene data show CDR1 as SEHNR and CDR2 as FQNEAQ (reference sequence). The CDR3 extends over 15 amino acids. V lost 1 base and J lost 0, with 7 bases in between. CDR3: CASSLGSSAKNIQYF. Here the CDR3 DNA reads TGTGCCAGCAGCTTAGGGTCCTCAGCCAAAAACATTCAGTACTTC.

This clonotype was detected ten times or more. This sequence joins TRBV3-1 and TRBJ2-1; 11 bases align to TRBD1. The CDR3 covers 15 residues. V lost 4 bases and J lost 9; bases outside the gene matches: 8. Germline V gene data show CDR1 as LGHDT and CDR2 as YNNKEL (reference sequence). DNA for the CDR3: TGTGCCAGCAGCCCCCGGGACAGGGGGTATGGTGAGCAGTTCTTC. Protein: CASSPRDRGYGEQFF.

Written as DNA, the CDR3 is TGCAGCTACCGTCCCTCAGGCGGAGAGACCCAGTACTTC. Its protein is CSYRPSGGETQYF. The chain employs TRBV29-1 and TRBJ2-5; D unresolved. Germline V CDR1 and CDR2: SQVTM, ANQGSEA. The CDR3 totals 13 residues. Trimming removed 8 bases from V and 4 bases from J, with 17 bases in between.

The genes are TRBV11-2 and TRBJ2-2, with TRBD2 matching over 13 bases. Germline V lookup: CDR1 SGHAT, CDR2 FQNNGV. This CDR3 comprises 16 residues. V lost 5 bases, J lost 4 bases, and 4 bases stayed unmatched. The CDR3 here is CASSPTSGRSTGELFF. The CDR3 DNA sequence: TGTGCCAGCAGCCCGACTAGCGGGAGGTCCACCGGGGAGCTGTTTTTT.

CDR3 coding DNA: TGCAGTGCTAGTTTAAGGGGCGTGGAGACCCAGTACTTC. Translated, it gives CSASLRGVETQYF. The chain couples TRBV20-1 to TRBJ2-5, with D perhaps TRBD1 (5 bases). CDR1 is DFQATT, CDR2 SNEGSKA, per germline (reference sequence). The CDR3 consists of 13 residues. V lost 3 bases and J lost 5, with 13 bases in between.

This clonotype was detected only a few times. The chain recombines TRBV18 with TRBJ1-5, with 11 bases identical to TRBD1. J gave up 7 bases and V 5 bases, and 4 bases lay outside the gene matches. CDR3 length equals 14 residues. The germline V gene encodes CDR1 KGHSH and CDR2 LQKENI. Written as DNA, the CDR3 is TGTGCCAGCTCAGGACAGGGGGCAGAGCAGCCCCAGCATTTT. The encoded protein is CASSGQGAEQPQHF.

This chain connects TRBV12-3 or TRBV12-4 to TRBJ1-6; possibly TRBD1 for D (6 bases). CDR3 length: 15 residues. The V end lost 7 bases, the J end lost 0 bases, and 10 bases lay between the germline ends. CDR3 nucleotides: TGTGCCAGCAATAAGGACAGCTCCTATAATTCACCCCTCCACTTT. This codes for CASNKDSSYNSPLHF.